The source of this TCR beta chain is a study of T cells in localized non-small cell lung cancer. TCRdb's table, derived via immunoSEQ multiplex PCR, lists solely in-frame clones and lacks some. Here the sample spans about 30,000 clones, 91% being singletons. Germline V CDR1 and CDR2: SGDLS, YYNGEE. The CDR3 is made up of 13 amino acids. V lost 2 bases and J 2 bases, leaving 7 bases between the germline ends. This chain connects TRBV9 to TRBJ1-2; the D is unclear. Material: PBMCs, obtained before any cancer treatment. This receptor was identified in a man aged 40 to 70 with stage II lung adenocarcinoma. For the CDR3, the DNA is TGTGCCAGCAGCGTGGCCGAGAACTATGGCTACACCTTC. Residues: CASSVAENYGYTF.